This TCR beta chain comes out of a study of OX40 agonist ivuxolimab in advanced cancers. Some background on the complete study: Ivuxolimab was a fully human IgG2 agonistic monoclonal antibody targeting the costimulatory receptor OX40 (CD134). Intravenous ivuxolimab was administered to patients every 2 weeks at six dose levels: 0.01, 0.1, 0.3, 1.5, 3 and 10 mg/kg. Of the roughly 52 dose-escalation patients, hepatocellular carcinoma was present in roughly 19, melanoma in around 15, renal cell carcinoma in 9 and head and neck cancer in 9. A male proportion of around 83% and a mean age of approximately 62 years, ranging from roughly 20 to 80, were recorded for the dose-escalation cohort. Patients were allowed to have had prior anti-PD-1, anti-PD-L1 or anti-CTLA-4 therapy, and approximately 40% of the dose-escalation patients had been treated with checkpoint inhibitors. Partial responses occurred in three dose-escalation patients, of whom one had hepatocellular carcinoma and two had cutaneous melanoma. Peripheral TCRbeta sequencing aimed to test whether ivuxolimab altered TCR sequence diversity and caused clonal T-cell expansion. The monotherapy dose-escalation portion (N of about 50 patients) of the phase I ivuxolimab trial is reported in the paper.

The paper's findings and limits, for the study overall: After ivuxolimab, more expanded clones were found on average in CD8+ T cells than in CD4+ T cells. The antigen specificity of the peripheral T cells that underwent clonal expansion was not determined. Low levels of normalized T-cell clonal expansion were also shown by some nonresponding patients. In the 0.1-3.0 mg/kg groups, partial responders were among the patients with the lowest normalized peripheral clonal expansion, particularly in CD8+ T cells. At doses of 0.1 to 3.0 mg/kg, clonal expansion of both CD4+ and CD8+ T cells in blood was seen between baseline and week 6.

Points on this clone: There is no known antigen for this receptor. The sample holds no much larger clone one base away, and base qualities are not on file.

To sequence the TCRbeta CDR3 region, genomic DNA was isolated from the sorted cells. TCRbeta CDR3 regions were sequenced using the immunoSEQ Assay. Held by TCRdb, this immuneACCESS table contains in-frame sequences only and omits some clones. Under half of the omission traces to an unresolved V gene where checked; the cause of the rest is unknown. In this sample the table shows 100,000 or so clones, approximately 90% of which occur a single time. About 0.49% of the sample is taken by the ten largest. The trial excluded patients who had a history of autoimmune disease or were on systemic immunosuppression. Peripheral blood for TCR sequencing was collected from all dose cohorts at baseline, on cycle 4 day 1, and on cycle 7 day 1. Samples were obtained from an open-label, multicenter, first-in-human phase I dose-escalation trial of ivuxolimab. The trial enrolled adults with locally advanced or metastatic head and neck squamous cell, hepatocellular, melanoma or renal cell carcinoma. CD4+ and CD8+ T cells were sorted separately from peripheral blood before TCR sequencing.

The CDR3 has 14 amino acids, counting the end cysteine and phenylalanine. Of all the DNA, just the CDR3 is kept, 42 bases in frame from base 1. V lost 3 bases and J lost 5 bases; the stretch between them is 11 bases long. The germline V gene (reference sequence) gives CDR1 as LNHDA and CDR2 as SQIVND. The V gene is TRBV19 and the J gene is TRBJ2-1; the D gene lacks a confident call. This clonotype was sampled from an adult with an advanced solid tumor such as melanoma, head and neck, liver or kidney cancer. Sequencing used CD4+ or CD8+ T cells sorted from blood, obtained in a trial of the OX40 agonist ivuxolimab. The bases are TGTGCCAGTAGTATGTCTGGCGGCAACAATGAGCAGTTCTTC. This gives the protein CASSMSGGNNEQFF.